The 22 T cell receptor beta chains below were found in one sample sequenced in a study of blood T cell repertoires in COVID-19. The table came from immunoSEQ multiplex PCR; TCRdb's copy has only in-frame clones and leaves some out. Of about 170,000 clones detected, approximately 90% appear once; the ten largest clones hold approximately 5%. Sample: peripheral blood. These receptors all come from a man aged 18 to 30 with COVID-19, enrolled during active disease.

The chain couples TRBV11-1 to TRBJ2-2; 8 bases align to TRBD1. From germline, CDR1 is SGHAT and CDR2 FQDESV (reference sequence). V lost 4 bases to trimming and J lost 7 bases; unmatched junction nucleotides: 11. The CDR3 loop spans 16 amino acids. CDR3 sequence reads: CASSSWTGKAHGELFF. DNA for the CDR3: TGTGCCAGCAGCTCTTGGACAGGGAAGGCCCACGGGGAGCTGTTTTTT.

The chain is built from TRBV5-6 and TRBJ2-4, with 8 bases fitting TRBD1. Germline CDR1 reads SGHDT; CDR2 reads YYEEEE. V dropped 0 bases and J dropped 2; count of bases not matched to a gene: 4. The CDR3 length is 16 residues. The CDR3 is CASSLATGGSKNIQYF. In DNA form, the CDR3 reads TGTGCCAGCAGCTTGGCAACAGGGGGGTCCAAAAACATTCAGTACTTC.

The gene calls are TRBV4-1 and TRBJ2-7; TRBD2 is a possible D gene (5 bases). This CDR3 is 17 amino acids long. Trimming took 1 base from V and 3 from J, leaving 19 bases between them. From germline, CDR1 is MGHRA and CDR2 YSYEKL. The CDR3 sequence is CASSQVQTSAGGYEQYF. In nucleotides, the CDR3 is TGCGCCAGCAGCCAAGTCCAGACCTCCGCTGGAGGCTACGAGCAGTACTTC.

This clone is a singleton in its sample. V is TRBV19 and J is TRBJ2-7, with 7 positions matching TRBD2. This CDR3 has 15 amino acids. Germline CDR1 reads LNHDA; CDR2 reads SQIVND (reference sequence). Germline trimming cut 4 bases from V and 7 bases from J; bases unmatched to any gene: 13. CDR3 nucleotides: TGTGCCAGTAGTAGACGTGGCGGGGGTGCGGAAGAGCAGTACTTC. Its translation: CASSRRGGGAEEQYF.

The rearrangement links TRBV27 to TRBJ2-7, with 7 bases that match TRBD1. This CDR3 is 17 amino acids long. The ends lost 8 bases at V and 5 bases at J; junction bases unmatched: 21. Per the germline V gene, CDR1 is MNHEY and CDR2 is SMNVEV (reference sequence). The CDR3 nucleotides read TGTGCCAGCCTTGGGCCGAATTACTTGACAGGGAACAACGAGCAGTACTTC. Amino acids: CASLGPNYLTGNNEQYF.

The CDR3 bases are TGTGCCAGCAGCCACCTTCGTTCAGGGGGCATAGGATTTCGGTTTGGGTATGGCTACACCTTC. Translation: CASSHLRSGGIGFRFGYGYTF. This chain connects TRBV4-2 to TRBJ1-2; 8 bases line up with TRBD1. The CDR3 has 21 residues. Trimming at V came to 3 bases and at J to 5 bases, leaving 26 bases not matched to a gene. Looked up from germline, CDR1 is LGHNA and CDR2 is YNFKEQ.

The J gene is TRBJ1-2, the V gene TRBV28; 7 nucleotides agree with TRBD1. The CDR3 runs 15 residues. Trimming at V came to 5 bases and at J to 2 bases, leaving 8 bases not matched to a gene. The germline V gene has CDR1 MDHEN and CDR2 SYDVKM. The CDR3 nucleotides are TGTGCCAGCAGTGCCTACAGGGGCCTAAACTATGGCTACACCTTC. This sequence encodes CASSAYRGLNYGYTF.

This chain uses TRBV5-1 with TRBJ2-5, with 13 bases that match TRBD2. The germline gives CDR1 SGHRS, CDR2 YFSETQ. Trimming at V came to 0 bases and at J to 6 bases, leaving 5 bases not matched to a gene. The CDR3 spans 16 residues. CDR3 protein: CASSLEGLAGVKTQYF. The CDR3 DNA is TGCGCCAGCAGCTTGGAAGGACTAGCGGGAGTAAAGACCCAGTACTTC.

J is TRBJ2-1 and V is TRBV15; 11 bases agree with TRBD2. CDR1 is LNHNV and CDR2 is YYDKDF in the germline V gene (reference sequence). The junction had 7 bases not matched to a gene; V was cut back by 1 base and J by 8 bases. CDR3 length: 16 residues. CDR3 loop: CATSRAPGLAADEQFF. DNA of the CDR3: TGTGCCACCAGCAGAGCCCCGGGACTAGCGGCGGATGAGCAGTTCTTC.

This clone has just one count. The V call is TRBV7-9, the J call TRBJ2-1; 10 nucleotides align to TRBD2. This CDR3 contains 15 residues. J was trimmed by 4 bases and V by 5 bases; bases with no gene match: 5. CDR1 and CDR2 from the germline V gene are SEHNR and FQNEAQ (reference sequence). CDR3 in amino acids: CASSKTSGVYNEQFF. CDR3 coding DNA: TGTGCCAGCAGCAAAACTAGCGGGGTATACAATGAGCAGTTCTTC.

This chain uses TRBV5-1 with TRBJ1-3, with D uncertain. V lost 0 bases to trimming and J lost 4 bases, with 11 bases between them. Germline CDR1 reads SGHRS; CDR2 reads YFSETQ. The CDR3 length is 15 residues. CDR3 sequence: CASSLAVGRGNTIYF. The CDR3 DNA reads TGCGCCAGCAGCTTGGCCGTGGGGAGAGGAAACACCATATATTTT.

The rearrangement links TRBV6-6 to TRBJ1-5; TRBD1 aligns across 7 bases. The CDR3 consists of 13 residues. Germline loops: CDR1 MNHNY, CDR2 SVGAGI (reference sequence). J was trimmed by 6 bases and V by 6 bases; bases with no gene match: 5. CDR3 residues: CASRQGQGQPQHF. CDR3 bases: TGTGCCAGCAGACAGGGGCAAGGTCAGCCCCAGCATTTT.

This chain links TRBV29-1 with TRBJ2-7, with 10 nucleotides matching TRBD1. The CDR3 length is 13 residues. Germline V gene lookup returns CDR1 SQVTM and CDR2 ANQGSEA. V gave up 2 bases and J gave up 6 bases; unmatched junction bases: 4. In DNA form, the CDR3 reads TGCAGCGTTGAAAGGGACAGGGGTCGCGAGCAGTACTTC. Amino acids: CSVERDRGREQYF.

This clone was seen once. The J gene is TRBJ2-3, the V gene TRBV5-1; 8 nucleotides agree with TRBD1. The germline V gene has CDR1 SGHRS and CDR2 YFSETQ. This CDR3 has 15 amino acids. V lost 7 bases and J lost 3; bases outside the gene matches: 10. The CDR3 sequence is CASQTGGQGTDTQYF. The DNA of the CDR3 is TGCGCCAGCCAAACAGGAGGACAGGGAACAGATACGCAGTATTTT.

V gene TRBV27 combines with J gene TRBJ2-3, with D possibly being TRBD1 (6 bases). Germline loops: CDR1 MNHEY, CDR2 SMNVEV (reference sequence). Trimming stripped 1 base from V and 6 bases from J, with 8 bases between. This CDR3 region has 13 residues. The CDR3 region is CASSLWGRDTQYF. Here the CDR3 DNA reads TGTGCCAGCAGTTTATGGGGGCGGGATACGCAGTATTTT.

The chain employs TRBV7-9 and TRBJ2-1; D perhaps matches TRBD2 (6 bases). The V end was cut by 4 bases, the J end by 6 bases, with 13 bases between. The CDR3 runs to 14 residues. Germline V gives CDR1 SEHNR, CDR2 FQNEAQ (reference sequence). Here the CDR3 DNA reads TGTGCCAGCAGCTGGGGGGATAGCCCCAATGAGCAGTTCTTC. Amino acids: CASSWGDSPNEQFF.

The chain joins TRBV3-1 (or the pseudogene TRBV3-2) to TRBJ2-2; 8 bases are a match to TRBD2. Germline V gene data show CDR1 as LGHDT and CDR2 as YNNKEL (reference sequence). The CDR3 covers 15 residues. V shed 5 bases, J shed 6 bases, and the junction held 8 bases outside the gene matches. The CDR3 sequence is CASSGPGLGSGELFF. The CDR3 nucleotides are TGTGCCAGCAGCGGACCGGGACTAGGCTCCGGGGAGCTGTTTTTT.

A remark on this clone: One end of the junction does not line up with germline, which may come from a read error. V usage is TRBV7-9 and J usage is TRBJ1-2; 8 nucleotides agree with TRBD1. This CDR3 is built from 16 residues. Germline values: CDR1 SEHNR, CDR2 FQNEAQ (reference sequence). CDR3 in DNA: TGTGCCAGCAGCCTAGCCCGGGGGGACAGGTTCAATGGCTACACCTTC. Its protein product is CASSLARGDRFNGYTF.

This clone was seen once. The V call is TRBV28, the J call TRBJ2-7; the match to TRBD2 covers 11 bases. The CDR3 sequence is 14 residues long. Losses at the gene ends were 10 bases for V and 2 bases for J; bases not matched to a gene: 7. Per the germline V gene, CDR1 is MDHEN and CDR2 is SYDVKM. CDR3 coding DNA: TGTGCCACCCTTCCACTAGCGGGAGCCTACGAGCAGTACTTC. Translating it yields CATLPLAGAYEQYF.

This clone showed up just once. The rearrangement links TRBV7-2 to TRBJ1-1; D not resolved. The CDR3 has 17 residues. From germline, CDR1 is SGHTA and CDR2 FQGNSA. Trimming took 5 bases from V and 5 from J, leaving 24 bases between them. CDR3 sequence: CASSGRKGRTRGTEAFF. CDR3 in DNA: TGTGCCAGCAGCGGTCGTAAAGGGAGGACTCGAGGGACTGAAGCTTTCTTT.

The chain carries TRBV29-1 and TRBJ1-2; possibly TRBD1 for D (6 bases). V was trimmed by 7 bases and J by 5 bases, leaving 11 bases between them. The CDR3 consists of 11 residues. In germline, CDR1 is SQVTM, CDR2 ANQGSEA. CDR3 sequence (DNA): TGCAGCGCCCCGGACAGTTATGGCTACACCTTC. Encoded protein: CSAPDSYGYTF.

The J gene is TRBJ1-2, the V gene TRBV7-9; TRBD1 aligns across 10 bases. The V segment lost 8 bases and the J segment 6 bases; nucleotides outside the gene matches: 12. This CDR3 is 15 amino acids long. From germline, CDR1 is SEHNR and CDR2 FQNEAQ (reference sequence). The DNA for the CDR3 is TGTGCCAGCTACCTCGGGGGACAGGGGAAGGATGGCTACACCTTC. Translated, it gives CASYLGGQGKDGYTF.